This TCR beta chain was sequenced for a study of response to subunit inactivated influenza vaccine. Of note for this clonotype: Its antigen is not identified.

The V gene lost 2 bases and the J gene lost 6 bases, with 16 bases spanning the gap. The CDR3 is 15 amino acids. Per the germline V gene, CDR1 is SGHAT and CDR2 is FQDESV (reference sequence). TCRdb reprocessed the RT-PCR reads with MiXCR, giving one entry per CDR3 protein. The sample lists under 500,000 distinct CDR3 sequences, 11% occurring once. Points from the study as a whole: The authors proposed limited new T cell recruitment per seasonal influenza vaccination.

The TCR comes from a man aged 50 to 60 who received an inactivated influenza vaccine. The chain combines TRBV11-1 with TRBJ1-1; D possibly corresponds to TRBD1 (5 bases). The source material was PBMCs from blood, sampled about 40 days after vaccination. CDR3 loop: CASSLNRIGVAEAFF. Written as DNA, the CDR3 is TGTGCCAGCAGCTTAAACAGGATAGGAGTCGCTGAAGCTTTCTTT.